This note documents a single T cell receptor beta chain sequence. The source of the sample is a study of spatial heterogeneity in lung cancer. About the study: Sequenced follow-up PBMC samples came a median of roughly two years after resection, where available. Fewer alpha-chain than beta-chain sequences were consistently detected. The average appearance count of each unique TCR and UMI combination in raw reads was more than nine.

The library protocol tagged each TCR cDNA with a unique molecular identifier. From the 5' RACE reads, TCRdb called clonotypes with MiXCR, one entry per CDR3 protein. The repertoire has roughly 120,000 distinct CDR3 sequences, 10% to 15% of them found once; the top ten carry roughly 17%. The V end lost 1 base, the J end lost 2 bases, and 4 bases lay between the germline ends. Germline V CDR1 and CDR2: MNHEY, SMNVEV (reference sequence). CDR3 length: 13 residues. Time point of the sample: blood at routine non-recurrence follow-up after resection. Whole RNA from tumor, nontumor lung or frozen PBMC was sequenced unsorted.

The specimen was PBMCs, collected at follow-up. The V gene is TRBV27, the J gene TRBJ2-3, with D unclear. The clonotype was recovered from a male donor with early-stage non-small cell lung cancer. CDR3 nucleotide sequence: TGTGCCAGCAGTTTATTCCCCACAGATACGCAGTATTTT. Amino acid sequence: CASSLFPTDTQYF.